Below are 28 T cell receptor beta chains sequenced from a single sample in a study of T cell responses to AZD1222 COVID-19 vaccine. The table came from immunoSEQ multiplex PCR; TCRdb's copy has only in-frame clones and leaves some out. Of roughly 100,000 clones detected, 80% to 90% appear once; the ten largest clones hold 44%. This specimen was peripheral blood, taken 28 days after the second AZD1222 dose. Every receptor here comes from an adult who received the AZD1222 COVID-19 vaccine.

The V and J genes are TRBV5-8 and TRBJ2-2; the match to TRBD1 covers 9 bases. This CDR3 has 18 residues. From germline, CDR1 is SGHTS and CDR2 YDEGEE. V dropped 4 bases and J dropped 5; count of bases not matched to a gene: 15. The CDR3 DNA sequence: TGTGCCAGCAGCAACCCGGGACAGGGTCGGCCTAAAACCGGGGAGCTGTTTTTT. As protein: CASSNPGQGRPKTGELFF.

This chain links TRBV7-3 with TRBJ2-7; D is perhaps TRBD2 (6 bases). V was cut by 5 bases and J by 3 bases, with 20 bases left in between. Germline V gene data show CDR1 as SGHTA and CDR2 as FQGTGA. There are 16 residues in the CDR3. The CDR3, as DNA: TGTGCCAGCAGCCCTTTCGCAATGGGCGGGGTCTACGAGCAGTACTTC. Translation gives CASSPFAMGGVYEQYF. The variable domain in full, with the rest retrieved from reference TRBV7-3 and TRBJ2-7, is GAGVSQTPSNKVTEKGKYVELRCDPISGHTALYWYRQSLGQGPEFLIYFQGTGAADDSGLPNDRFFAVRPEGSVSTLKIQRTERGDSAVYLCASSPFAMGGVYEQYFGPGTRLTVT.

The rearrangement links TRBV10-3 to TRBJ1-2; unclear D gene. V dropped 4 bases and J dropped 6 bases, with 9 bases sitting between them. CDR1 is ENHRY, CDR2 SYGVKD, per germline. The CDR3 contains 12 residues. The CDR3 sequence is CAISVTVDGYTF. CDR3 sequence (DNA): TGTGCCATCAGTGTAACAGTGGATGGCTACACCTTC.

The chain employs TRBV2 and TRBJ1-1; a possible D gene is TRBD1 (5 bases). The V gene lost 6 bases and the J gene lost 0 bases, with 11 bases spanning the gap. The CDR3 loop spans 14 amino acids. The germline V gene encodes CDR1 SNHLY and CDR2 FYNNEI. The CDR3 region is CASRAGRMNTEAFF. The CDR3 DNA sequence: TGTGCCAGCAGGGCGGGACGGATGAACACTGAAGCTTTCTTT.

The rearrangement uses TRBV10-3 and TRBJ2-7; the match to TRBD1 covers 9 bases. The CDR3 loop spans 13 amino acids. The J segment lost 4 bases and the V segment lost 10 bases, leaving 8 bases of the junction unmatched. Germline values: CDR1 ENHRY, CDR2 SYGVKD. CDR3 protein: CATLRTGAYEQYF. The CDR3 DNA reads TGTGCCACATTACGGACAGGGGCATACGAGCAGTACTTC.

CDR3 coding DNA: TGTGCCAGCAGCCAAGGGGACATAGCGGGCTCTAGCACAGATACGCAGTATTTT. Translating gives CASSQGDIAGSSTDTQYF. The chain employs TRBV3-1 (or the pseudogene TRBV3-2) and TRBJ2-3; D is perhaps TRBD2 (7 bases). The length of the CDR3 is 18 residues. CDR1 and CDR2 (germline): LGHDT, YNNKEL (reference sequence). The V end lost 1 base, the J end lost 0 bases, and 17 bases lay between the germline ends.

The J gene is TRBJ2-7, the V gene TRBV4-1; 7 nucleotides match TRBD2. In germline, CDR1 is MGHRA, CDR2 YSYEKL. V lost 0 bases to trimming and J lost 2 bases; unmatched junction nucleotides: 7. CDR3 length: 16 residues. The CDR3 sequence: CASSQDLASGPYEQYF. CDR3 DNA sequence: TGCGCCAGCAGCCAAGATCTTGCTAGCGGACCCTACGAGCAGTACTTC.

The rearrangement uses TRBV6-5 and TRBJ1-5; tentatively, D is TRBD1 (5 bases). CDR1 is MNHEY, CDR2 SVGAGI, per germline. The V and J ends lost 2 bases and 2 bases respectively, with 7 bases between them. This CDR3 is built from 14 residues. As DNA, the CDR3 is TGTGCCAGCAGTTACACGGGGGGCAATCAGCCCCAGCATTTT. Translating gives CASSYTGGNQPQHF.

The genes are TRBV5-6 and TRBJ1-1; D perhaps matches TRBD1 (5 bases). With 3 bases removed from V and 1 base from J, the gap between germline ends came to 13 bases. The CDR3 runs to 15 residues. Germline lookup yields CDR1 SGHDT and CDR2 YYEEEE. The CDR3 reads CASSSPGRGNTEAFF. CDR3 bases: TGTGCCAGCAGCTCCCCGGGACGGGGGAACACTGAAGCTTTCTTT.

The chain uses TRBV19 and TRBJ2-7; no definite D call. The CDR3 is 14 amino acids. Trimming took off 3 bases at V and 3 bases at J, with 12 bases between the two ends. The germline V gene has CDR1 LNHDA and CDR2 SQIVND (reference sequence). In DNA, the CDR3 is TGTGCCAGTAGTATCGAAAGTGGGTTCTACGAGCAGTACTTC. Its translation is CASSIESGFYEQYF.

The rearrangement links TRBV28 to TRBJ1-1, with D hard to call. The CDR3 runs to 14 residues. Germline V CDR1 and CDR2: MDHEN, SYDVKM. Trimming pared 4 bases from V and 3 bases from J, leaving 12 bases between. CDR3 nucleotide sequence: TGTGCCAGCAGTTCCCGACGGAGGCACACTGAAGCTTTCTTT. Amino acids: CASSSRRRHTEAFF.

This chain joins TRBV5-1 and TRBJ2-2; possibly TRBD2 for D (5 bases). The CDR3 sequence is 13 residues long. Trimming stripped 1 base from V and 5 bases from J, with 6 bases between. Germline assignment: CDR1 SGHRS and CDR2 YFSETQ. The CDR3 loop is CASSLRETGELFF. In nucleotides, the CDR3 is TGCGCCAGCAGCTTGAGGGAGACCGGGGAGCTGTTTTTT.

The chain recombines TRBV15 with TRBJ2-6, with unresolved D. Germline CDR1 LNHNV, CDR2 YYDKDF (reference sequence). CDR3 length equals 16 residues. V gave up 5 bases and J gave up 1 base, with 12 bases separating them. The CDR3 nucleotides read TGTGCCACCAGCGCGTCAGGCGCGTCTGGGGCCAACGTCCTGACTTTC. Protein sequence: CATSASGASGANVLTF. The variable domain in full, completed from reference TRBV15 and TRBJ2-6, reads DAMVIQNPRYQVTQFGKPVTLSCSQTLNHNVMYWYQQKSSQAPKLLFHYYDKDFNNEADTPDNFQSRRPNTSFCFLDIRSPGLGDTAMYLCATSASGASGANVLTFGAGSRLTVL.

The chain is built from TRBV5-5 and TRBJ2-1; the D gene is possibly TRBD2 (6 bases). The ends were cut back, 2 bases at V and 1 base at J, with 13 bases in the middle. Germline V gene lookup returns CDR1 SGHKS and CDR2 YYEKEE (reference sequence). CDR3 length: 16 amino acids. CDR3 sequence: CASSFSWRESYNEQFF. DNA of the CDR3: TGTGCCAGCAGCTTCTCGTGGCGGGAATCCTACAATGAGCAGTTCTTC.

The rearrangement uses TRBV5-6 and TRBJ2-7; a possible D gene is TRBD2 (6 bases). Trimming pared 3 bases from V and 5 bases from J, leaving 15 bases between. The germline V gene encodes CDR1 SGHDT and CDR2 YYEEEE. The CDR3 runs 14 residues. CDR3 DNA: TGTGCCAGCAGCTGGATTTCGAGGAGGGACGAGCAGTACTTC. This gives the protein CASSWISRRDEQYF.

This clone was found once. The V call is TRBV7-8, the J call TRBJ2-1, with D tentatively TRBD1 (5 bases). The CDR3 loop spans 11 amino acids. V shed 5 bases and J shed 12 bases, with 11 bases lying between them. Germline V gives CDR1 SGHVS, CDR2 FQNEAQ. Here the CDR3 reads CASSPDRGQFF. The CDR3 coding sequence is TGTGCCAGCAGCCCTGACAGAGGGCAGTTCTTC.

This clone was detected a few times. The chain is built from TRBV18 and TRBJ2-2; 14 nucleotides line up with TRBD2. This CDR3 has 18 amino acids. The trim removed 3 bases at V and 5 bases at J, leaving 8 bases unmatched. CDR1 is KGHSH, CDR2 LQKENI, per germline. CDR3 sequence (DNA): TGTGCCAGCTCACCTCGACTAGCGGGAGGGCCGCGGACCGGGGAGCTGTTTTTT. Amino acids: CASSPRLAGGPRTGELFF.

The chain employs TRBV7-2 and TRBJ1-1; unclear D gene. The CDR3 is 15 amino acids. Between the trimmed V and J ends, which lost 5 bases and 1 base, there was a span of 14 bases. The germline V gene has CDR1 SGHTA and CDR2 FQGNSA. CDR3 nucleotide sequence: TGTGCCAGCAGCCCCACCCCGTCGAGGAACACTGAAGCTTTCTTT. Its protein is CASSPTPSRNTEAFF.

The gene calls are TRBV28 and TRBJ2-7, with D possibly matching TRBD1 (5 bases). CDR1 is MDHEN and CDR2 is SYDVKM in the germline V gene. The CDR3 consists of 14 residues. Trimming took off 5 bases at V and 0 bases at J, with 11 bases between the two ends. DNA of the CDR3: TGTGCCAGCAGTCAGGACGACAGCTCCTACGAGCAGTACTTC. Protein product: CASSQDDSSYEQYF.

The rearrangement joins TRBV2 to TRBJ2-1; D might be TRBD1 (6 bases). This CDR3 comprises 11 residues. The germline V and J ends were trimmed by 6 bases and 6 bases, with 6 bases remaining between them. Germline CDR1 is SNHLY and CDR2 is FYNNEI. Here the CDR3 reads CASRDSNEQFF. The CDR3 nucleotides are TGTGCCAGCAGGGACAGCAATGAGCAGTTCTTC.

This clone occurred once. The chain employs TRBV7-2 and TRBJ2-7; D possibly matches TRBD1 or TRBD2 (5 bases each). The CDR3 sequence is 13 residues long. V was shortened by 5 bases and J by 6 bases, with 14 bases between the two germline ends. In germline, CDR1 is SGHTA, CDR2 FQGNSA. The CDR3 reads CASSPGTAREQYF. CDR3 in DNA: TGTGCCAGCAGCCCGGGGACCGCCCGCGAGCAGTACTTC.

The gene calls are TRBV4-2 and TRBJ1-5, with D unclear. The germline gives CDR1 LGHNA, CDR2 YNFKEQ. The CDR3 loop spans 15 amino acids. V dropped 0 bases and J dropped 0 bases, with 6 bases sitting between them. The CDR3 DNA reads TGTGCCAGCAGCCAAGATTGGGATAGCAATCAGCCCCAGCATTTT. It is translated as CASSQDWDSNQPQHF.

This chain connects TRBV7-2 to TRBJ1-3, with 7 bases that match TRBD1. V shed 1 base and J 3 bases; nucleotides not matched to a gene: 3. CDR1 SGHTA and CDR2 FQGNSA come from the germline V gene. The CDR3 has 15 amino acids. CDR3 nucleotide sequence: TGTGCCAGCAGCTTAGATCCAGGGGGTGGAAACACCATATATTTT. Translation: CASSLDPGGGNTIYF.

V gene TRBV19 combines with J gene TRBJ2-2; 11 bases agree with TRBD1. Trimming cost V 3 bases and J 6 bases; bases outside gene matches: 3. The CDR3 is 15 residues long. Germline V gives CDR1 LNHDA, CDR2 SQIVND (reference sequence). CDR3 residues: CASSIGGQGAGELFF. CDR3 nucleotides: TGTGCCAGTAGTATTGGGGGACAGGGGGCCGGGGAGCTGTTTTTT.

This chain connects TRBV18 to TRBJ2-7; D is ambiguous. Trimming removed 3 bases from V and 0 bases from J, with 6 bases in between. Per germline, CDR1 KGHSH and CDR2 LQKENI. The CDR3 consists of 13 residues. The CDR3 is CASSPAASYEQYF. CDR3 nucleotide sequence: TGTGCCAGCTCACCGGCGGCCTCCTACGAGCAGTACTTC.

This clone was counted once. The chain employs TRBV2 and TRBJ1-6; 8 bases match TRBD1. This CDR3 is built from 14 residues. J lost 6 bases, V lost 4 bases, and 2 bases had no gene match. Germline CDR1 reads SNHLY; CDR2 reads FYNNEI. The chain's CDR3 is CASSGDRPNSPLHF. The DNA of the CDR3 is TGTGCCAGCAGTGGGGACAGGCCTAATTCACCCCTCCACTTT.

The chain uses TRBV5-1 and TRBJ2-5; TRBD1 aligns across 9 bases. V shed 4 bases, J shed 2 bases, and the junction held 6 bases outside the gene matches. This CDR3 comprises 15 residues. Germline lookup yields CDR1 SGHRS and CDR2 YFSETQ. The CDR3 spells CASSVPGTGQETQYF. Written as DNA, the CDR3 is TGCGCCAGCAGCGTCCCCGGGACAGGGCAAGAGACCCAGTACTTC.

In nucleotides, the CDR3 is TGCAGCGCCGCGACTAGCTACAATGAGCAGTTCTTC. This encodes CSAATSYNEQFF. The chain recombines TRBV29-1 with TRBJ2-1, with D tentatively TRBD2 (6 bases). This CDR3 has 12 amino acids. V dropped 7 bases and J dropped 3 bases, with 10 bases sitting between them. Germline assignment: CDR1 SQVTM and CDR2 ANQGSEA.